This T cell receptor beta chain originates from a study of shared clonotypes between healthy human individuals. A note on this clone: Its antigen is undetermined.

Here immunoSEQ multiplex PCR was the method, and the copy in TCRdb shows in-frame clones only, minus some. This sample has hundreds of thousands of clones, with around 74% found just once. V lost 0 bases, J lost 2 bases, and 11 bases lay in between. Germline V gene data show CDR1 as LNHNV and CDR2 as YYDKDF (reference sequence). The CDR3 spans 16 residues. Points from the study as a whole: The study found about 5.1% of naive CD4 clonotypes shared across a few donors.

This sequence joins TRBV15 and TRBJ1-5; a weak D match, TRBD1 (6 bases). The specimen was memory CD4+ T cells sorted from blood. Indicated subset: CD45RA-negative fraction. The origin of this receptor is a woman in her twenties or thirties in good health. The CDR3 is CATSRDRQAGNQPQHF. The CDR3 nucleotides read TGTGCCACCAGCAGAGACCGACAGGCGGGCAATCAGCCCCAGCATTTT.